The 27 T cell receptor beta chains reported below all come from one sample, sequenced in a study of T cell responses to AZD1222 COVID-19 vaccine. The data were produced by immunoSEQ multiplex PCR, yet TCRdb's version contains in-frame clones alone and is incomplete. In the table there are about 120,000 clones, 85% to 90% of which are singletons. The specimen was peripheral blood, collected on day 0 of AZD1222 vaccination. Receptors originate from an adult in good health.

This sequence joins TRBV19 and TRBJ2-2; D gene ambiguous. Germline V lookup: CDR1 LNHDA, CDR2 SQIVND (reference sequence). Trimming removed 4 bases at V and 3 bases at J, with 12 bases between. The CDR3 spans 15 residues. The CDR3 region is CASSTPVGYTGELFF. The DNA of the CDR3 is TGTGCCAGTAGTACCCCCGTTGGGTACACCGGGGAGCTGTTTTTT.

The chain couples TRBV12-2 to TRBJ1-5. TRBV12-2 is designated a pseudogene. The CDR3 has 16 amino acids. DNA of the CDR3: TGTGCAAGTCGCTTATCTGGGAGTTATAGCAATCAGCCCCAGCATTTT. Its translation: CASRLSGSYSNQPQHF.

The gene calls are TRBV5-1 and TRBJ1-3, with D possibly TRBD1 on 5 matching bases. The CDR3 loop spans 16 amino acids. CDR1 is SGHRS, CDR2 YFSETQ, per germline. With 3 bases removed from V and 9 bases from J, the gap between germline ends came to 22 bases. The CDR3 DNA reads TGCGCCAGCAGCTCAGGTCACAGAGCCAGGGTTGGCACCATATATTTT. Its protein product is CASSSGHRARVGTIYF. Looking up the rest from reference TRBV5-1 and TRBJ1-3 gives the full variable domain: KAGVTQTPRYLIKTRGQQVTLSCSPISGHRSVSWYQQTPGQGLQFLFEYFSETQRNKGNFPGRFSGRQFSNSRSEMNVSTLELGDSALYLCASSSGHRARVGTIYFGEGSWLTVV.

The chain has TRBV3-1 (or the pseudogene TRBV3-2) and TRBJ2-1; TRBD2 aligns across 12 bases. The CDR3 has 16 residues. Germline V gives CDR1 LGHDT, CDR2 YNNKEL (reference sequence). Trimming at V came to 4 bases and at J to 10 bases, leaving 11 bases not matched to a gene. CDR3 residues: CASSPDPGLAGREQFF. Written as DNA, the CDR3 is TGTGCCAGCAGCCCCGACCCTGGACTAGCGGGGAGGGAGCAGTTCTTC.

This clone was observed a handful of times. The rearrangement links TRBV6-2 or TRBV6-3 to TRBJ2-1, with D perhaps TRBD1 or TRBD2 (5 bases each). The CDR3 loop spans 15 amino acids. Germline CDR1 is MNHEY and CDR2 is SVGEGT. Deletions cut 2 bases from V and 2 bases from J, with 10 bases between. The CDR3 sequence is CASSYVGTTYNEQFF. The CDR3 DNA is TGTGCCAGCAGTTACGTGGGGACCACCTACAATGAGCAGTTCTTC.

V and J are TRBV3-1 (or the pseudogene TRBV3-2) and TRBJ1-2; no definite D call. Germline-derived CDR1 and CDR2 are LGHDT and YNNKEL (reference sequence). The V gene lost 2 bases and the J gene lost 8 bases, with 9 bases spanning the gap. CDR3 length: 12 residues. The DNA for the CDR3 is TGTGCCAGCAGCCAACTAGGAGGCGGCTACACCTTC. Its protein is CASSQLGGGYTF.

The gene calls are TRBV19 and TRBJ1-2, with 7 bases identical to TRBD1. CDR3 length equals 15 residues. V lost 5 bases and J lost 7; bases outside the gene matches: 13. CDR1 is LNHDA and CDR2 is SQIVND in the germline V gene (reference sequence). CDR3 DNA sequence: TGTGCCAGTAGTGACAGGGACAGAGTTTTTGCTGGCTACACCTTC. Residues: CASSDRDRVFAGYTF.

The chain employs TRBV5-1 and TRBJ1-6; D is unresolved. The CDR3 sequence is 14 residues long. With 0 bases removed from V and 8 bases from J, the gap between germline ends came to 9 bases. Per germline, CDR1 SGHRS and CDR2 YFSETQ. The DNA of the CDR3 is TGCGCCAGCAGCTTGGAGTCCCTATATTCACCCCTCCACTTT. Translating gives CASSLESLYSPLHF.

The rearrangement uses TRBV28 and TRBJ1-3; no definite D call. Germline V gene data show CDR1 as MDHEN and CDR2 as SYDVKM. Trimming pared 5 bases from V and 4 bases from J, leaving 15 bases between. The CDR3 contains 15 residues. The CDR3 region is CASSPLQRPGNTIYF. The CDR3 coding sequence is TGTGCCAGCAGTCCTTTACAGAGGCCCGGAAACACCATATATTTT.

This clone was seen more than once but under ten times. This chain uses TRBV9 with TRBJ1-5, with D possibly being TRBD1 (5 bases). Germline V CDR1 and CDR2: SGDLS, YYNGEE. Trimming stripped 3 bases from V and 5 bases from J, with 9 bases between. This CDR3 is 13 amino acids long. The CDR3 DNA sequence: TGTGCCAGCAGCGAGAGGGGATATCAGCCCCAGCATTTT. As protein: CASSERGYQPQHF.

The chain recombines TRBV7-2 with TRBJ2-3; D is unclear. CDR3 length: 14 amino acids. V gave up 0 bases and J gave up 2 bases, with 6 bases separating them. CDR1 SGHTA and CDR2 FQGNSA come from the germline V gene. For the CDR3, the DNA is TGTGCCAGCAGCTTAGCTGGGCCCACAGATACGCAGTATTTT. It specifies CASSLAGPTDTQYF.

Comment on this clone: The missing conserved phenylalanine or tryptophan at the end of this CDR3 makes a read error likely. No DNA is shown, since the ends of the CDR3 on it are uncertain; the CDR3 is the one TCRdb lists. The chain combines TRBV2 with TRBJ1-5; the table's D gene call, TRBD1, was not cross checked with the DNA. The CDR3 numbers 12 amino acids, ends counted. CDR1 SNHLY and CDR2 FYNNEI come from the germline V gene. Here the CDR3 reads CASSPGTALLRI.

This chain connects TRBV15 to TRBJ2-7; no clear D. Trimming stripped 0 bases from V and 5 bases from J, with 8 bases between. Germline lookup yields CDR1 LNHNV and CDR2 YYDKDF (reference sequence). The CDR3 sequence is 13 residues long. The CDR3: CATSRDLQNEQYF. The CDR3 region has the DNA TGTGCCACCAGCAGAGATCTTCAAAACGAGCAGTACTTC.

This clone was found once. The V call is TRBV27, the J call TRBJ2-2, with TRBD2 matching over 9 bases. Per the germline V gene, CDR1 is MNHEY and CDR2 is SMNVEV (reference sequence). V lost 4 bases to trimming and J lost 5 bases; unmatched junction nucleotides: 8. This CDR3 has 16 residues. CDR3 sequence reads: CASSSLAGVGTGELFF. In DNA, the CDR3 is TGTGCCAGCAGTTCCTTAGCGGGGGTGGGTACCGGGGAGCTGTTTTTT.

The chain's CDR3 is CASSYSRESTRETQYF. CDR3 nucleotides: TGTGCCAGCAGTTACTCCAGGGAGTCAACCAGGGAGACCCAGTACTTC. The chain is built from TRBV6-2 or TRBV6-3 and TRBJ2-5, with D possibly being TRBD1 or TRBD2 (5 bases each). Germline CDR1 and CDR2: MNHEY and SVGEGT. V dropped 0 bases and J dropped 5 bases, with 16 bases sitting between them. The CDR3 runs 16 residues.

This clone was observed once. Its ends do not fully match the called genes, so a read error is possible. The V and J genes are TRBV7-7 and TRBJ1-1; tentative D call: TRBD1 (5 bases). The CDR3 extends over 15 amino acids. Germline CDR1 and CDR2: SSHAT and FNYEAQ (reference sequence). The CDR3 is CASSLDPTENTEAFF. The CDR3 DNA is TGTGCTAGCAGCTTAGACCCGACAGAAAACACTGAAGCTTTCTTT.

The CDR3 DNA is TGTGCCAGCAGCCGCCGGACAGCCGGGGAGCTGTTTTTT. It translates to CASSRRTAGELFF. The rearrangement joins TRBV7-2 to TRBJ2-2, with D possibly matching TRBD1 (6 bases). This CDR3 has 13 residues. Per germline, CDR1 SGHTA and CDR2 FQGNSA. Trimming left V 5 bases short and J 6 bases short, with 10 bases between. The variable domain in full, with the rest retrieved from reference TRBV7-2 and TRBJ2-2, is GAGVSQSPSNKVTEKGKDVELRCDPISGHTALYWYRQSLGQGLEFLIYFQGNSAPDKSGLPSDRFSAERTGGSVSTLTIQRTQQEDSAVYLCASSRRTAGELFFGEGSRLTVL.

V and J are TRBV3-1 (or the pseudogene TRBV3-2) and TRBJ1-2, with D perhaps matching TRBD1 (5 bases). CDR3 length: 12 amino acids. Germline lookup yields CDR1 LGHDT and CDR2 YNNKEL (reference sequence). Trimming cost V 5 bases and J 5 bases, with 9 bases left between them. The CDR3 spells CASSTQGYGYTF. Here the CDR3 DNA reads TGTGCCAGCAGCACCCAGGGTTATGGCTACACCTTC.

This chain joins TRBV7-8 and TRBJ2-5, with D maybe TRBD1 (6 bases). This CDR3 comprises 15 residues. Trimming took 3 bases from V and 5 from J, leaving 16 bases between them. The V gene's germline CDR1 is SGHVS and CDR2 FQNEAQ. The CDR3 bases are TGTGCCAGCAGCTTTCAGGCTCTTACAGGGGAGACCCAGTACTTC. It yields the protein CASSFQALTGETQYF.

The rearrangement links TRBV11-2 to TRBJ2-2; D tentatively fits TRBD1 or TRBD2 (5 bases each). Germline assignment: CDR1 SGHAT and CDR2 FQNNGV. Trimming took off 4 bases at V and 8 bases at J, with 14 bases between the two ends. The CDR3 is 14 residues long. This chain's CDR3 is CASSSGPRTGELFF. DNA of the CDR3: TGTGCCAGCAGCTCGGGACCGCGAACTGGGGAGCTGTTTTTT.

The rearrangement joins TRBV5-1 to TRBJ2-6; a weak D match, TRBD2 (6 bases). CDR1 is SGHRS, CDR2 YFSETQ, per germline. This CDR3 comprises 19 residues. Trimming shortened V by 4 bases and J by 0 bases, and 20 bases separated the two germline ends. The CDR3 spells CASSAGLRSGTSGANVLTF. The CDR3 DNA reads TGCGCCAGCAGCGCGGGGTTGAGGTCTGGGACCTCTGGGGCCAACGTCCTGACTTTC. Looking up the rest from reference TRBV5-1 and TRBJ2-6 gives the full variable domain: KAGVTQTPRYLIKTRGQQVTLSCSPISGHRSVSWYQQTPGQGLQFLFEYFSETQRNKGNFPGRFSGRQFSNSRSEMNVSTLELGDSALYLCASSAGLRSGTSGANVLTFGAGSRLTVL.

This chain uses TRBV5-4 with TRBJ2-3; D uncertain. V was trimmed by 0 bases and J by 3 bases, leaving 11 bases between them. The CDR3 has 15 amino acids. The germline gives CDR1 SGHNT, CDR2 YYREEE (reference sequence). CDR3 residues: CASSLGGSRTDTQYF. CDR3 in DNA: TGTGCCAGCAGCTTGGGTGGTAGTCGAACAGATACGCAGTATTTT.

CDR3 sequence: CASSQDAGSFSSTDTQYF. The CDR3 coding sequence is TGTGCCAGCAGCCAAGATGCAGGGAGCTTTTCTAGCACAGATACGCAGTATTTT. V usage is TRBV3-1 (or the pseudogene TRBV3-2) and J usage is TRBJ2-3, with D tentatively TRBD1 or TRBD2 (5 bases each). The CDR3 has 18 residues. Trimming took 0 bases from V and 0 from J, leaving 16 bases between them. CDR1 and CDR2 (germline): LGHDT, YNNKEL (reference sequence).

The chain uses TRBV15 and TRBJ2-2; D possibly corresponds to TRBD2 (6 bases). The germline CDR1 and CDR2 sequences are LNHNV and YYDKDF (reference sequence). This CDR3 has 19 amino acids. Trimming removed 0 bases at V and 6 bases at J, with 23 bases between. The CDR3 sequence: CATSREGTSKFFSAGELFF. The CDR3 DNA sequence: TGTGCCACCAGCAGAGAGGGGACTTCCAAATTTTTTAGCGCCGGGGAGCTGTTTTTT.

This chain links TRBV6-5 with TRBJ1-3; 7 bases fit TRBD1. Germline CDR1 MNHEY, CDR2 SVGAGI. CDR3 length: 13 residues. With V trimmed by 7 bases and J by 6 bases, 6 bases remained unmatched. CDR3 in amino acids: CASIRQGENTIYF. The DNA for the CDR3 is TGTGCCAGCATTAGACAGGGCGAAAACACCATATATTTT.

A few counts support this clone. As DNA, the CDR3 is TGTGCCAGCAGACGAGACAGTGGCTACACCTTC. This encodes CASRRDSGYTF. The gene calls are TRBV6-8 and TRBJ1-2; D is possibly TRBD1 (5 bases). V lost 6 bases and J lost 7, with 9 bases in between. Germline values: CDR1 MNHGY, CDR2 SAAAGT. The CDR3 contains 11 residues.

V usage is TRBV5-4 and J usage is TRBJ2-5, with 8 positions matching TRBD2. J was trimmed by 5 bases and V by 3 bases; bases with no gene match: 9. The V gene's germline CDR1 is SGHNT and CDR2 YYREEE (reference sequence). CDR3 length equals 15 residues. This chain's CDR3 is CASSSPGGAMETQYF. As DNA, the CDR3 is TGTGCCAGCAGCTCCCCCGGGGGGGCAATGGAGACCCAGTACTTC.